The 8 T cell receptor beta chains below come from one sample, sequenced in a study of T cell responses to AZD1222 COVID-19 vaccine. Some clones are missing from TCRdb's copy, which holds only in-frame ones; the method was immunoSEQ multiplex PCR. The profile shows about 220,000 clones, around 93% of them singletons. The source was peripheral blood, collected on day 0 of MenACWY control vaccination. These receptors originate from an adult in good health.

V and J are TRBV5-4 and TRBJ1-3; tentatively, D is TRBD1 (5 bases). With 5 bases removed from V and 4 bases from J, the gap between germline ends came to 13 bases. Germline values: CDR1 SGHNT, CDR2 YYREEE (reference sequence). CDR3 length: 14 amino acids. The CDR3: CASSPGTVGNTIYF. The CDR3 bases are TGTGCCAGCAGTCCTGGGACCGTCGGAAACACCATATATTTT.

V is TRBV30 and J is TRBJ1-1; 7 bases are shared with TRBD1. CDR3 size: 13 residues. Germline loops: CDR1 GTSNPN, CDR2 SVGIG (reference sequence). The V gene end was trimmed by 5 bases and the J gene end by 4 bases; junction bases not matched to a gene: 7. The DNA of the CDR3 is TGTGCCTGGGCGGGACAGTGGGGCACTGAAGCTTTCTTT. Amino acids: CAWAGQWGTEAFF.

The chain combines TRBV30 with TRBJ1-4, with 8 bases fitting TRBD1. Germline lookup yields CDR1 GTSNPN and CDR2 SVGIG (reference sequence). The CDR3 extends over 13 amino acids. Trimming removed 3 bases from V and 7 bases from J; junction bases left unmatched: 4. CDR3 nucleotides: TGTGCCTGGAGCAGGGGGCGAGGTGAAAAACTGTTTTTT. This gives the protein CAWSRGRGEKLFF.

This chain uses TRBV2 with TRBJ1-2; D possibly corresponds to TRBD1 (5 bases). Germline CDR1 is SNHLY and CDR2 is FYNNEI. Trimming left V 8 bases short and J 4 bases short, with 23 bases between. The CDR3 is 16 residues long. CDR3 amino acids: CASSEPGTQFLYGYTF. The DNA of the CDR3 is TGTGCCAGCTCCGAACCCGGGACGCAATTTCTCTATGGCTACACCTTC. Full variable domain (outside the CDR3, taken from reference TRBV2 and TRBJ1-2): EPEVTQTPSHQVTQMGQEVILRCVPISNHLYFYWYRQILGQKVEFLVSFYNNEISEKSEIFDDQFSVERPDGSNFTLKIRSTKLEDSAMYFCASSEPGTQFLYGYTFGSGTRLTVV.

The chain couples TRBV3-1 (or the pseudogene TRBV3-2) to TRBJ2-5; D possibly matches TRBD1 or TRBD2 (6 bases each). The CDR3 has 16 amino acids. Between the trimmed V and J ends, which lost 4 bases and 4 bases, there was a span of 19 bases. CDR1 and CDR2 (germline): LGHDT, YNNKEL (reference sequence). CDR3 amino acids: CASSRSSWGAGETQYF. The CDR3 DNA sequence: TGTGCCAGCAGCCGCTCTAGCTGGGGGGCCGGAGAGACCCAGTACTTC.

The chain links TRBV4-3 to TRBJ1-4; TRBD1 might be the D (6 bases). V was shortened by 1 base and J by 3 bases, with 9 bases between the two germline ends. Germline V gene lookup returns CDR1 LGHNA and CDR2 YSLEER. The CDR3 covers 15 residues. The CDR3 DNA reads TGCGCCAGCAGCCAAGGGGGGGCACCTAATGAAAAACTGTTTTTT. This sequence encodes CASSQGGAPNEKLFF.

This chain links TRBV5-6 with TRBJ1-5; TRBD1 might be the D (5 bases). Trimming shortened V by 1 base and J by 5 bases, and 10 bases separated the two germline ends. Germline values: CDR1 SGHDT, CDR2 YYEEEE. This CDR3 has 14 amino acids. CDR3 DNA sequence: TGTGCCAGCAGCTTGTGGGGGGAATATCAGCCCCAGCATTTT. It encodes CASSLWGEYQPQHF.

The V gene is TRBV30, the J gene TRBJ1-4; TRBD1 matches 7 bases. CDR1 is GTSNPN, CDR2 SVGIG, per germline (reference sequence). The CDR3 loop spans 13 amino acids. The trim removed 4 bases at V and 8 bases at J, leaving 7 bases unmatched. The CDR3 region has the DNA TGTGCCTGGAACAGGGGACGTGAAGAAAAACTGTTTTTT. It specifies CAWNRGREEKLFF.